Shown below are 15 T cell receptor beta chains from a single sample sequenced in a study of blood T cell repertoires in COVID-19. Some clones are missing from TCRdb's copy, which holds only in-frame ones; the method was immunoSEQ multiplex PCR. The sample lists approximately 350,000 clones, roughly 90% occurring once. The sample taken for sequencing was peripheral blood. The receptors here all came from a man aged 40-49 years with acute or convalescent COVID-19.

The rearrangement joins TRBV7-6 to TRBJ2-5; 8 bases agree with TRBD2. V lost 5 bases and J lost 5; bases outside the gene matches: 10. Germline V CDR1 and CDR2: SGHVS, FNYEAQ. This CDR3 comprises 15 residues. CDR3 DNA sequence: TGTGCCAGCAGCGGAAGACTAGCGTTAGGGGAGACCCAGTACTTC. Translation: CASSGRLALGETQYF.

This clone occurred a few times. J is TRBJ2-1 and V is TRBV13, with 9 bases fitting TRBD1. In germline, CDR1 is PRHDT, CDR2 FYEKMQ (reference sequence). Trimming at V came to 3 bases and at J to 7 bases, leaving 1 base not matched to a gene. This CDR3 is built from 13 residues. CDR3 protein: CASSLDRGNEQFF. DNA of the CDR3: TGTGCCAGCAGCTTGGACAGGGGAAATGAGCAGTTCTTC.

A word on this clone: At one of its ends the junction is not consistent with the germline gene, which may arise from a read error. J is TRBJ1-2 and V is TRBV6-5; TRBD1 aligns across 8 bases. Per germline, CDR1 MNHEY and CDR2 SVGAGI. This CDR3 is built from 16 residues. The CDR3 nucleotides read TGTGCCAGCACTTACGTGGTGGCAGGGGGCGGCTATGGCTACACCTTC. Its protein is CASTYVVAGGGYGYTF.

The rearrangement links TRBV12-3 or TRBV12-4 to TRBJ1-5, with no clear D. The CDR3 sequence is 13 residues long. Trimming stripped 3 bases from V and 7 bases from J, with 10 bases between. CDR3 in amino acids: CASSLLREQPQHF. The CDR3 nucleotides read TGTGCCAGCAGTTTGTTAAGGGAGCAGCCCCAGCATTTT.

The V and J genes are TRBV15 and TRBJ2-1; D possibly corresponds to TRBD1 (6 bases). Per the germline V gene, CDR1 is LNHNV and CDR2 is YYDKDF (reference sequence). V gave up 3 bases and J gave up 9 bases, with 18 bases separating them. The CDR3 sequence is 15 residues long. DNA for the CDR3: TGTGCCACCAGCAGGGACAGCCGTACGGCAGGTGAGCAGTTCTTC. Amino acid sequence: CATSRDSRTAGEQFF.

The sample holds one count of this clone. V is TRBV5-1 and J is TRBJ2-3; the match to TRBD2 covers 8 bases. V was pared by 0 bases and J by 8 bases, with 5 bases of the junction left unmatched. Germline loops: CDR1 SGHRS, CDR2 YFSETQ. The length of the CDR3 is 14 residues. CDR3 region: CASSLAVSGSTQYF. For the CDR3, the DNA is TGCGCCAGCAGCTTGGCCGTAAGCGGGAGTACGCAGTATTTT. Supplemented by reference TRBV5-1 and TRBJ2-3, the full variable domain reads KAGVTQTPRYLIKTRGQQVTLSCSPISGHRSVSWYQQTPGQGLQFLFEYFSETQRNKGNFPGRFSGRQFSNSRSEMNVSTLELGDSALYLCASSLAVSGSTQYFGPGTRLTVL.

The CDR3 sequence is CASSLGSGLGTQYF. CDR3 nucleotides: TGTGCCAGCAGTTTGGGTTCGGGTCTGGGGACCCAGTACTTC. V usage is TRBV6-2 or TRBV6-3 and J usage is TRBJ2-5; D unresolved. The V gene's germline CDR1 is MNHEY and CDR2 SVGEGT. This CDR3 has 14 residues. With 4 bases removed from V and 7 bases from J, the gap between germline ends came to 16 bases.

The chain employs TRBV30 and TRBJ1-3; no definite D call. Germline V gene data show CDR1 as GTSNPN and CDR2 as SVGIG (reference sequence). The CDR3 has 13 residues. V was trimmed by 4 bases and J by 0 bases, leaving 7 bases between them. The CDR3: CAWKRSSGNTIYF. The CDR3 DNA reads TGTGCCTGGAAAAGGAGCTCTGGAAACACCATATATTTT.

The V and J genes are TRBV2 and TRBJ1-2; 8 positions agree with TRBD1. The CDR3 sequence is 17 residues long. The V segment lost 1 base and the J segment 3 bases; nucleotides outside the gene matches: 10. CDR1 SNHLY and CDR2 FYNNEI come from the germline V gene. The CDR3 reads CASSEVGRAGGHYGYTF. In DNA form, the CDR3 reads TGTGCCAGCAGTGAAGTCGGTCGTGCAGGGGGCCACTATGGCTACACCTTC.

The V and J genes are TRBV19 and TRBJ1-2; D remains unclear. CDR3 size: 14 residues. The germline CDR1 and CDR2 sequences are LNHDA and SQIVND (reference sequence). V was clipped by 3 bases and J by 3 bases, with 11 bases between them. CDR3 sequence: CASSMPAADYGYTF. CDR3 DNA: TGTGCCAGTAGTATGCCCGCAGCGGACTATGGCTACACCTTC.

This clone is a singleton in its sample. V is TRBV3-1 (or the pseudogene TRBV3-2) and J is TRBJ1-2; D gene uncertain. Per germline, CDR1 LGHDT and CDR2 YNNKEL (reference sequence). V was clipped by 4 bases and J by 8 bases, with 23 bases between them. The CDR3 sequence is 16 residues long. CDR3 residues: CASSPLGERYGGGYTF. For the CDR3, the DNA is TGTGCCAGCAGCCCCCTTGGGGAGCGTTACGGAGGAGGCTACACCTTC.

This rearrangement joins TRBV6-1 to TRBJ2-7, with D unclear. Trimming stripped 3 bases from V and 3 bases from J, with 9 bases between. Per germline, CDR1 MNHNS and CDR2 SASEGT. This CDR3 region has 13 residues. The CDR3 loop is CASSESPFYEQYF. The CDR3 coding sequence is TGTGCCAGCAGTGAGAGTCCATTCTACGAGCAGTACTTC.

This sequence joins TRBV15 and TRBJ2-5, with a weak D call TRBD2 (6 bases). This CDR3 has 14 residues. Trimming stripped 5 bases from V and 2 bases from J, with 12 bases between. Germline assignment: CDR1 LNHNV and CDR2 YYDKDF (reference sequence). CDR3: CATSWRGQQETQYF. The CDR3 bases are TGTGCCACCAGCTGGCGGGGCCAACAAGAGACCCAGTACTTC.

The chain couples TRBV19 to TRBJ1-5, with TRBD1 matching 9 bases. Germline V lookup: CDR1 LNHDA, CDR2 SQIVND (reference sequence). The CDR3 loop spans 12 amino acids. The trim removed 7 bases at V and 6 bases at J, leaving 1 base unmatched. CDR3 nucleotides: TGTGCCAGTATGACAGGGGGTCAGCCCCAGCATTTT. It translates to CASMTGGQPQHF.

This chain connects TRBV9 to TRBJ1-1, with D possibly being TRBD1 (6 bases). CDR1 is SGDLS, CDR2 YYNGEE, per germline. Trimming removed 3 bases from V and 1 base from J, with 16 bases in between. The CDR3 has 16 amino acids. The CDR3 region is CASSGLQGLPNTEAFF. In DNA, the CDR3 is TGTGCCAGCAGCGGCCTACAGGGCTTACCGAACACTGAAGCTTTCTTT.